One sample yielded the 28 T cell receptor beta chains listed below, sequenced in a study of blood T cell repertoires in COVID-19. The repertoire was sequenced with immunoSEQ multiplex PCR; TCRdb's copy has only in-frame clones and lacks some. The data show 220,000 or so clones, roughly 80% seen once. Sequencing was done on a sample of PBMCs or T cells enriched from blood (not recorded which). The receptors stem from a woman aged 40 to 49 with acute COVID-19.

The chain recombines TRBV19 with TRBJ2-2; 7 bases fit TRBD1. The CDR3 length is 18 residues. Germline V gene data show CDR1 as LNHDA and CDR2 as SQIVND (reference sequence). After removal of 7 bases from V and 6 bases from J, the junction contained 20 bases not matched to a gene. The CDR3 region is CASNPQKQGRMIPGELFF. The CDR3, as DNA: TGTGCCAGTAACCCACAAAAACAGGGGCGTATGATCCCCGGGGAGCTGTTTTTT.

This clone was counted between two and nine times. The chain recombines TRBV29-1 with TRBJ1-1; D is unresolved. CDR3 length: 11 residues. Germline V gives CDR1 SQVTM, CDR2 ANQGSEA. V shed 7 bases and J shed 0 bases, with 6 bases lying between them. This chain's CDR3 is CSGYLNTEAFF. The CDR3 coding sequence is TGCAGCGGTTACTTGAACACTGAAGCTTTCTTT. Using reference TRBV29-1 and TRBJ1-1 for the parts outside the CDR3, the full variable domain is SAVISQKPSRDICQRGTSLTIQCQVDSQVTMMFWYRQQPGQSLTLIATANQGSEATYESGFVIDKFPISRPNLTFSTLTVSNMSPEDSSIYLCSGYLNTEAFFGQGTRLTVV.

V usage is TRBV28 and J usage is TRBJ2-1; 14 bases agree with TRBD2. The V gene's germline CDR1 is MDHEN and CDR2 SYDVKM. This CDR3 spans 19 amino acids. The trim removed 2 bases at V and 4 bases at J, leaving 10 bases unmatched. The CDR3 sequence is CASSLTLGTSGSNYNEQFF. The CDR3 DNA reads as TGTGCCAGCAGTTTAACCCTAGGGACTAGCGGGAGTAATTACAATGAGCAGTTCTTC.

The rearrangement joins TRBV7-9 to TRBJ1-1, with TRBD1 identical over 9 bases. The germline V gene encodes CDR1 SEHNR and CDR2 FQNEAQ (reference sequence). The length of the CDR3 is 18 residues. V lost 0 bases and J lost 0; bases outside the gene matches: 8. CDR3 residues: CASSLAPTRDRVNTEAFF. Written as DNA, the CDR3 is TGTGCCAGCAGCTTAGCGCCGACGCGGGACAGGGTGAACACTGAAGCTTTCTTT.

The chain links TRBV9 to TRBJ2-3, with 7 bases fitting TRBD1. This CDR3 has 15 amino acids. J was trimmed by 2 bases and V by 3 bases; bases with no gene match: 6. In germline, CDR1 is SGDLS, CDR2 YYNGEE. CDR3 bases: TGTGCCAGCAGCGCTGAGACAGGGTCCACAGATACGCAGTATTTT. This gives the protein CASSAETGSTDTQYF. The full variable domain, its missing parts supplied by reference TRBV9 and TRBJ2-3, is DSGVTQTPKHLITATGQRVTLRCSPRSGDLSVYWYQQSLDQGLQFLIQYYNGEERAKGNILERFSAQQFPDLHSELNLSSLELGDSALYFCASSAETGSTDTQYFGPGTRLTVL.

The gene calls are TRBV19 and TRBJ1-2; a weak D match, TRBD1 (5 bases). V was pared by 4 bases and J by 1 base, with 13 bases between. The CDR3 has 15 residues. Germline CDR1 reads LNHDA; CDR2 reads SQIVND (reference sequence). The CDR3 DNA reads as TGTGCCAGTAGTACCAAATCCGGGGGTAACTATGGCTACACCTTC. Protein product: CASSTKSGGNYGYTF.

The chain is built from TRBV6-4 and TRBJ1-3; the D gene is possibly TRBD1 (6 bases). V was pared by 5 bases and J by 4 bases, with 12 bases between. This CDR3 has 14 residues. Germline CDR1 and CDR2: MRHNA and SNTAGT. This chain's CDR3 is CASSTGGQGNTIYF. The CDR3 region has the DNA TGTGCCAGCAGTACGGGGGGGCAGGGAAACACCATATATTTT.

The sample holds one count of this clone. The chain has TRBV19 and TRBJ1-3; D perhaps matches TRBD1 (6 bases). Deletions cut 7 bases from V and 0 bases from J, with 13 bases between. Per the germline V gene, CDR1 is LNHDA and CDR2 is SQIVND (reference sequence). This CDR3 is 15 amino acids long. CDR3 sequence reads: CASTLRQDSGNTIYF. CDR3 nucleotides: TGTGCCAGTACCCTAAGACAGGACTCTGGAAACACCATATATTTT. The entire variable domain, with the rest obtained from reference TRBV19 and TRBJ1-3, is as follows: DGGITQSPKYLFRKEGQNVTLSCEQNLNHDAMYWYRQDPGQGLRLIYYSQIVNDFQKGDIAEGYSVSREKKESFPLTVTSAQKNPTAFYLCASTLRQDSGNTIYFGEGSWLTVV.

The rearrangement uses TRBV18 and TRBJ2-1; 8 nucleotides align to TRBD2. The CDR3 is made up of 14 amino acids. The germline gives CDR1 KGHSH, CDR2 LQKENI. Trimming at V came to 5 bases and at J to 5 bases, leaving 5 bases not matched to a gene. The CDR3 region has the DNA TGTGCCAGCTCATGGCGGGGGGCAAACAATGAGCAGTTCTTC. It codes for CASSWRGANNEQFF.

The chain employs TRBV4-1 and TRBJ1-2; D gene unclear. The CDR3 runs 15 residues. The ends were cut back, 0 bases at V and 7 bases at J, with 15 bases in the middle. Germline V gives CDR1 MGHRA, CDR2 YSYEKL. The CDR3 region is CASSQEMQVASGYTF. In nucleotides, the CDR3 is TGCGCCAGCAGCCAAGAAATGCAGGTAGCGAGTGGCTACACCTTC.

The rearrangement joins TRBV28 to TRBJ1-5; no clear D gene. The ends were cut back, 4 bases at V and 4 bases at J, with 5 bases in the middle. Germline loops: CDR1 MDHEN, CDR2 SYDVKM. CDR3 length: 12 amino acids. The CDR3 coding sequence is TGTGCCAGCAGTTCGGAGAATCAGCCCCAGCATTTT. Its translation is CASSSENQPQHF.

The genes are TRBV7-3 and TRBJ2-1; D may be TRBD2 (7 bases). The CDR3 extends over 14 amino acids. Germline V gene data show CDR1 as SGHTA and CDR2 as FQGTGA. Trimming shortened V by 1 base and J by 5 bases, and 9 bases separated the two germline ends. The DNA for the CDR3 is TGTGCCAGCAGCTTAAGCGGGGGCAACAATGAGCAGTTCTTC. Its translation: CASSLSGGNNEQFF.

The chain links TRBV2 to TRBJ2-7; the D is unclear. Germline V gene sequence: CDR1 SNHLY, CDR2 FYNNEI. V lost 3 bases and J lost 0, with 9 bases in between. This CDR3 is 14 amino acids long. CDR3 nucleotide sequence: TGTGCCAGCAGTGATATAAACAGCTCCTACGAGCAGTACTTC. Protein sequence: CASSDINSSYEQYF.

This sequence joins TRBV19 and TRBJ2-7; weak D call: TRBD2 (5 bases). The CDR3 totals 14 residues. Germline-derived CDR1 and CDR2 are LNHDA and SQIVND (reference sequence). Trimming pared 2 bases from V and 2 bases from J, leaving 10 bases between. The CDR3 sequence is CASSIRDYPYEQYF. For the CDR3, the DNA is TGTGCCAGTAGTATACGTGACTACCCCTACGAGCAGTACTTC.

V and J are TRBV29-1 and TRBJ1-1; the D gene is possibly TRBD1 (6 bases). CDR1 and CDR2 from the germline V gene are SQVTM and ANQGSEA. The V and J ends lost 6 bases and 5 bases respectively, with 13 bases between them. The CDR3 sequence is 12 residues long. The CDR3 region has the DNA TGCAGCGTAACTTCCAGGGGTACTGAAGCTTTCTTT. Encoded protein: CSVTSRGTEAFF.

At least ten counts were recorded for this clone. The chain recombines TRBV30 with TRBJ2-2; 8 nucleotides align to TRBD1. V lost 3 bases, J lost 4 bases, and 7 bases stayed unmatched. The CDR3 sequence is 15 residues long. Germline V gene sequence: CDR1 GTSNPN, CDR2 SVGIG (reference sequence). The CDR3: CAWSAQGASTGELFF. CDR3 nucleotides: TGTGCCTGGAGCGCCCAGGGGGCGAGCACCGGGGAGCTGTTTTTT. The whole variable domain, filled in from reference TRBV30 and TRBJ2-2, reads SQTIHQWPATLVQPVGSPLSLECTVEGTSNPNLYWYRQAAGRGLQLLFYSVGIGQISSEVPQNLSASRPQDRQFILSSKKLLLSDSGFYLCAWSAQGASTGELFFGEGSRLTVL.

The chain links TRBV29-1 to TRBJ1-2; D remains unclear. The V and J ends lost 0 bases and 8 bases respectively, with 16 bases between them. The CDR3 runs 14 residues. Germline V gene lookup returns CDR1 SQVTM and CDR2 ANQGSEA. The CDR3 nucleotides read TGCAGCGTTGAAGATCGGGTAGTAGTTGGGGGCTACACCTTC. Translation gives CSVEDRVVVGGYTF.

CDR3 region: CASSSLPNTEAFF. The CDR3 DNA reads TGTGCCAGCAGCTCCCTACCGAACACTGAAGCTTTCTTT. V is TRBV6-2 or TRBV6-3 and J is TRBJ1-1; D unclear. The V gene lost 6 bases and the J gene lost 1 base, with 9 bases spanning the gap. Germline CDR1 reads MNHEY; CDR2 reads SVGEGT. The CDR3 runs to 13 residues.

The chain has TRBV24-1 and TRBJ1-2; 11 bases align to TRBD1. CDR3 length equals 15 residues. Looked up from germline, CDR1 is KGHDR and CDR2 is SFDVKD. With 4 bases clipped from V and 8 bases from J, the junction kept 8 bases outside the gene matches. The CDR3 here is CATSDPGQGAEGYTF. Here the CDR3 DNA reads TGTGCCACCAGTGACCCCGGACAGGGGGCGGAGGGCTACACCTTC.

The CDR3 DNA reads TGTGCCAGCAGCTTAAGTATAAGGCAGGGCACTGGAAACACCATATATTTT. As protein: CASSLSIRQGTGNTIYF. This chain uses TRBV11-2 with TRBJ1-3; a weak D match, TRBD1 (5 bases). V was pared by 2 bases and J by 2 bases, with 16 bases between. The germline gives CDR1 SGHAT, CDR2 FQNNGV. The CDR3 contains 17 residues.

The chain joins TRBV7-9 to TRBJ1-2, with a tentative D call TRBD1 (6 bases). CDR3 length: 16 residues. V shed 6 bases and J shed 2 bases, with 19 bases lying between them. CDR1 and CDR2 from the germline V gene are SEHNR and FQNEAQ (reference sequence). CDR3 DNA sequence: TGTGCCAGCAGTTCTGCGGTCGGGGGGGCGAACTATGGCTACACCTTC. Protein product: CASSSAVGGANYGYTF.

The V call is TRBV7-2, the J call TRBJ1-2, with D possibly TRBD1 on 6 matching bases. The CDR3 is made up of 13 amino acids. CDR1 SGHTA and CDR2 FQGNSA come from the germline V gene. Trimming pared 5 bases from V and 8 bases from J, leaving 15 bases between. CDR3 bases: TGTGCCAGCAGCCCACAGGGCAAGGGCGGCTACACCTTC. Its translation is CASSPQGKGGYTF. Full variable domain (missing parts from reference TRBV7-2 and TRBJ1-2): GAGVSQSPSNKVTEKGKDVELRCDPISGHTALYWYRQSLGQGLEFLIYFQGNSAPDKSGLPSDRFSAERTGGSVSTLTIQRTQQEDSAVYLCASSPQGKGGYTFGSGTRLTVV.

V usage is TRBV6-2 or TRBV6-3 and J usage is TRBJ2-1; 10 positions match TRBD1. V lost 6 bases to trimming and J lost 7 bases; unmatched junction nucleotides: 21. Looked up from germline, CDR1 is MNHEY and CDR2 is SVGEGT. The CDR3 spans 19 residues. CDR3 nucleotide sequence: TGTGCCAGCAGCCACCTCGTCCCGGGACAGGGGCAAAAAGAGAATGAGCAGTTCTTC. Amino acid sequence: CASSHLVPGQGQKENEQFF.

The chain combines TRBV30 with TRBJ2-7; 8 nucleotides agree with TRBD1. V lost 0 bases and J lost 7; bases outside the gene matches: 14. There are 16 residues in the CDR3. Germline loops: CDR1 GTSNPN, CDR2 SVGIG (reference sequence). CDR3: CAWSVGPWQGAQEQYF. CDR3 nucleotide sequence: TGTGCCTGGAGTGTGGGGCCCTGGCAGGGGGCGCAAGAGCAGTACTTC.

This chain links TRBV18 with TRBJ2-7; 9 bases agree with TRBD1. This CDR3 spans 16 amino acids. The V gene's germline CDR1 is KGHSH and CDR2 LQKENI. Germline trimming cut 3 bases from V and 7 bases from J; bases unmatched to any gene: 13. In DNA, the CDR3 is TGTGCCAGCTCACCGGGACAGGGTGGCCGGTCGGGGGAGCAGTACTTC. Protein product: CASSPGQGGRSGEQYF.

This clone was counted once. The J gene is TRBJ2-6, the V gene TRBV18, with TRBD1 matching over 9 bases. Trimming took 2 bases from V and 0 from J; bases not matched to a gene: 11. Germline V gene lookup returns CDR1 KGHSH and CDR2 LQKENI. The CDR3 covers 20 residues. The CDR3 region has the DNA TGTGCCAGCTCACCAGGGACAGGGATTTCTAGGAGCTCTGGGGCCAACGTCCTGACTTTC. This gives the protein CASSPGTGISRSSGANVLTF.

This chain uses TRBV27 with TRBJ2-2, with D maybe TRBD1 (6 bases). CDR3 length: 14 residues. V lost 2 bases and J 4 bases, leaving 8 bases between the germline ends. CDR1 and CDR2 from the germline V gene are MNHEY and SMNVEV (reference sequence). Here the CDR3 reads CASSLVGGTGELFF. The CDR3 DNA sequence: TGTGCCAGCAGTTTAGTAGGGGGCACCGGGGAGCTGTTTTTT.

V gene TRBV30 combines with J gene TRBJ1-5, with D unresolved. V lost 5 bases to trimming and J lost 0 bases, with 17 bases between them. The CDR3 sequence is 16 residues long. Germline V gene sequence: CDR1 GTSNPN, CDR2 SVGIG (reference sequence). In DNA form, the CDR3 reads TGTGCCTGGGGACCCTCTTCGGGGATTAGCAATCAGCCCCAGCATTTT. Its protein product is CAWGPSSGISNQPQHF.